Listed below are T cell receptor beta chains from one sample, sequenced in a study of T cell repertoires in aging, cancer and after chemotherapy. TCRdb independently ran MiXCR on the multiplex PCR reads; one entry per CDR3 protein. The repertoire has 1,500 to 2,000 distinct CDR3 sequences, 50% to 70% of them found once; the top ten carry around 83%. Sequenced sample: blood. These receptors originate from a human donor with a blood cancer. CDR3s include the opening cysteine and the closing phenylalanine or tryptophan. A D gene is named only where the DNA matches it firmly. The size field is filled for only some rows; it gives once, few, many or a size class.

cdr3_aa | cdr3_nt | j_call | v_call | clone_size | d_call
CASSIPYQPQHF | TGTGCCAGTAGTATTCCGTATCAGCCCCAGCATTTT | TRBJ1-5 | TRBV19 | NA | NA
CASNDRGGYEQYF | TGTGCCAGCAATGACAGGGGGGGATACGAGCAGTACTTC | TRBJ2-7 | TRBV27 | NA | TRBD1
CASSFRLAAEQFF | TGTGCCAGCAGTTTCAGACTAGCGGCTGAGCAGTTCTTC | TRBJ2-1 | TRBV6-1 | medium-sized | TRBD2
CASSLRVDYEQYF | TGTGCCAGCAGCCTCAGAGTGGACTACGAGCAGTACTTC | TRBJ2-7 | TRBV7-2 | NA | NA
CASSIAGGGNIQYF | TGTGCCAGTAGTATAGCAGGGGGTGGAAACATTCAGTACTTC | TRBJ2-4 | TRBV19 | NA | TRBD1
CSARDWGGAAGYEQYF | TGCAGTGCTAGAGATTGGGGCGGGGCGGCCGGTTACGAGCAGTACTTC | TRBJ2-7 | TRBV20-1 | NA | NA
CASSPRLAREQYF | TGTGCCAGTAGTCCCCGACTAGCAAGGGAGCAGTACTTC | TRBJ2-7 | TRBV19 | NA | TRBD2
CASSFQGAPVIDTQYF | TGTGCCAGCAGCTTTCAGGGGGCGCCGGTGATAGATACGCAGTATTTT | TRBJ2-3 | TRBV5-6 | NA | TRBD1
CSATGTDRTYEQYF | TGCAGCGCCACCGGGACGGACAGAACCTACGAGCAGTACTTC | TRBJ2-7 | TRBV29-1 | few | NA
CSVEQVGTSVYNEQFF | TGCAGCGTTGAACAAGTCGGGACTAGCGTTTACAATGAGCAGTTCTTC | TRBJ2-1 | TRBV29-1 | NA | TRBD2
CASSLSGGRLTQPQHF | TGTGCCAGCAGTTTATCAGGGGGCAGACTTACTCAGCCCCAGCATTTT | TRBJ1-5 | TRBV27 | NA | TRBD1
CASSYGSNQPQHF | TGTGCCAGCAGTTACGGTAGCAATCAGCCCCAGCATTTT | TRBJ1-5 | TRBV6-5 | NA | NA
CATTNRVSGSPLHF | TGTGCCACCACCAACAGGGTATCAGGGTCACCCCTCCACTTT | TRBJ1-6 | TRBV15 | NA | NA
CASSSGPIGANVLTF | TGTGCCAGCAGTTCCGGTCCCATAGGGGCCAACGTCCTGACTTTC | TRBJ2-6 | TRBV6-2/TRBV6-3 | few | NA
CASSRGLAHYEQYF | TGTGCCAGCAGCAGGGGACTAGCCCACTACGAGCAGTACTTC | TRBJ2-7 | TRBV13 | NA | TRBD2
CSVDRSDTQYF | TGCAGCGTTGATAGGTCAGATACGCAGTATTTT | TRBJ2-3 | TRBV29-1 | NA | NA